This TCR beta chain was profiled in a study of T cells in Graves' hyperthyroidism and ophthalmopathy. Study outcomes and limitations: The model made its ophthalmopathy prediction, and onset followed a median about 5.9 months later.

Among ophthalmopathy patients, the Clinical Activity Score reached at least 3, the NOSPECS grade reached at least 4, and duration remained under 3 months. TCR beta CDR3 sequences were amplified from RNA transcripts. Researchers ran a first-round RT-PCR on the TCR CDR3 using the HTBI primer set. TCRdb used MiXCR to reprocess the multiplex PCR reads, holding one entry per CDR3 protein. The data hold approximately 520,000 distinct CDR3 sequences, with less than 25% observed a single time. The CDR3 has 16 residues. Germline CDR1 is MNHEY and CDR2 is SVGAGI. V lost 2 bases and J lost 3; bases outside the gene matches: 8. This clonotype was picked up many times. Its antigen remains unknown.

The sequenced sample was blood. J is TRBJ1-1 and V is TRBV6-5; 8 bases map to TRBD1. The source is a woman in her thirties with Graves' ophthalmopathy. The DNA of the CDR3 is TGTGCCAGCAGTTACGACACCGGGACAGGATACACTGAAGCTTTCTTT. It encodes CASSYDTGTGYTEAFF.